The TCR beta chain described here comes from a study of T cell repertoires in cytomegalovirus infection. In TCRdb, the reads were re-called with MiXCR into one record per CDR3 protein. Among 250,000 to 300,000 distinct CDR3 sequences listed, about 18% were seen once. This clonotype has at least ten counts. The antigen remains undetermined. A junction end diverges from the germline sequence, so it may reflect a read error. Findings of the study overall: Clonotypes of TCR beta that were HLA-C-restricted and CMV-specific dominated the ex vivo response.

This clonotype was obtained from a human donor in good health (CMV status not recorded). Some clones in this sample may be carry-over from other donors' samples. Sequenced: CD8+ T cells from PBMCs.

The CDR3 nucleotides read TGTGCTAGCAGCGGTTGGAGATATAGCAATCAGCCCCAGCATTTT. Translated: CASSGWRYSNQPQHF. This chain joins TRBV7-7 and TRBJ1-5; no clear D gene. Germline CDR1 is SSHAT and CDR2 is FNYEAQ (reference sequence). The CDR3 covers 15 residues.